This TCR beta chain was sequenced in a study of siplizumab effects on memory and regulatory T cells. Study-level points and caveats: The diversity of naive T cells seemed greater than that of memory cells, and their alloresponse contribution seemed major.

V lost 4 bases and J lost 11, with 20 bases in between. CDR1 and CDR2 (germline): SGHDN, FVKESK. CDR3 length: 14 amino acids. Approximately 100,000 TCR templates were measured in each sample. Assay: immunoSEQ multiplex PCR; the TCRdb copy retains only in-frame clones and omits some. This sample has approximately 56,000 clones, with about 98% found just once. Remarks on this clone: Its antigen is not identified.

The chain uses TRBV14 and TRBJ1-1; the D is unclear. This clonotype was sampled from a human donor in good health. The material sequenced was naive CD8+ T cells sorted from blood. The CDR3 DNA follows: TGTGCCAGCAGCCCCCGCCTAGCCACCCTTGGGGCTTTCTTT. This encodes CASSPRLATLGAFF.